This entry lists 24 T cell receptor beta chains sequenced from one sample in a study of blood T cell repertoires in COVID-19. Libraries were prepared by immunoSEQ multiplex PCR; TCRdb keeps only in-frame clonotypes and omits some of them. Among 190,000 or so clones listed, 87% were seen once. The sample comprised PBMCs or T cells enriched from blood (not recorded which). The receptors come from a woman in her 30s who had recovered from COVID-19.

V is TRBV24-1 and J is TRBJ2-1, with D possibly matching TRBD1 (5 bases). Between the trimmed V and J ends, which lost 7 bases and 6 bases, there was a span of 6 bases. The V gene's germline CDR1 is KGHDR and CDR2 SFDVKD. The length of the CDR3 is 11 residues. The CDR3 spells CATRGLNEQFF. CDR3 bases: TGTGCCACCAGGGGGCTCAATGAGCAGTTCTTC.

This clone was recorded only once. The rearrangement joins TRBV30 to TRBJ2-7; a weak D match, TRBD1 (6 bases). Between the trimmed V and J ends, which lost 5 bases and 2 bases, there was a span of 13 bases. Germline V lookup: CDR1 GTSNPN, CDR2 SVGIG (reference sequence). CDR3 length equals 13 residues. This CDR3 is CAWGLGDTYEQYF. In nucleotides, the CDR3 is TGTGCCTGGGGACTGGGGGACACCTACGAGCAGTACTTC.

The sample holds a few counts of this clone. This chain connects TRBV9 to TRBJ1-1; D gene ambiguous. Germline CDR1 SGDLS, CDR2 YYNGEE. The V end lost 4 bases, the J end lost 1 base, and 8 bases lay between the germline ends. The CDR3 is made up of 13 amino acids. In nucleotides, the CDR3 is TGTGCCAGCAGCACTTTACCGAACACTGAAGCTTTCTTT. It is translated as CASSTLPNTEAFF.

This clone appeared a single time. This chain connects TRBV20-1 to TRBJ2-4; D perhaps matches TRBD2 (5 bases). Germline loops: CDR1 DFQATT, CDR2 SNEGSKA (reference sequence). The V and J ends lost 3 bases and 7 bases respectively, with 13 bases between them. The CDR3 extends over 13 amino acids. CDR3 in DNA: TGCAGTGCTAGTTTCCTAGCCCCGAACATTCAGTACTTC. Its translation is CSASFLAPNIQYF.

The gene calls are TRBV5-6 and TRBJ1-2; maybe TRBD1 (5 bases). With 4 bases removed from V and 8 bases from J, the gap between germline ends came to 12 bases. The CDR3 covers 12 residues. Germline-derived CDR1 and CDR2 are SGHDT and YYEEEE. The CDR3 reads CASSVGGLGYTF. As DNA, the CDR3 is TGTGCCAGCAGCGTTGGGGGGTTGGGCTACACCTTC.

With regard to this clone: Its ends do not fully match the called genes, so a read error is possible. The chain is built from TRBV29-1 and TRBJ1-1; possibly TRBD1 for D (5 bases). There are 11 residues in the CDR3. Germline CDR1 is SQVTM and CDR2 is ANQGSEA. The CDR3 DNA reads as TGTTCGTTCGGGGGTCGAACTGAAGCTTTCTTT. Its protein is CSFGGRTEAFF.

V usage is TRBV6-5 and J usage is TRBJ2-7, with 7 bases fitting TRBD1. This CDR3 is built from 16 residues. Germline loops: CDR1 MNHEY, CDR2 SVGAGI. Trimming took 4 bases from V and 0 from J; bases not matched to a gene: 9. CDR3 sequence: CASSFPQGERSYEQYF. The CDR3 DNA reads TGTGCCAGCAGTTTTCCTCAGGGGGAACGCTCCTACGAGCAGTACTTC.

The rearrangement uses TRBV6-1 and TRBJ2-7; 8 bases map to TRBD1. This CDR3 comprises 14 residues. V lost 3 bases, J lost 5 bases, and 6 bases stayed unmatched. CDR1 and CDR2 (germline): MNHNS, SASEGT. CDR3 nucleotides: TGTGCCAGCAGTGATGTCCAGGGGGCGGACGAGCAGTACTTC. It codes for CASSDVQGADEQYF.

The gene calls are TRBV6-5 and TRBJ2-7; the match to TRBD1 covers 10 bases. The germline CDR1 and CDR2 sequences are MNHEY and SVGAGI. The CDR3 has 15 residues. The junction had 8 bases not matched to a gene; V was cut back by 6 bases and J by 3 bases. CDR3 loop: CASSSGQGGIYEQYF. CDR3 DNA sequence: TGTGCCAGCAGCTCAGGACAGGGGGGTATCTACGAGCAGTACTTC.

The V call is TRBV7-3, the J call TRBJ2-2, with TRBD2 identical over 14 bases. Germline values: CDR1 SGHTA, CDR2 FQGTGA. The V segment lost 5 bases and the J segment 6 bases; nucleotides outside the gene matches: 5. The CDR3 runs to 16 residues. Here the CDR3 reads CASSPTSGGAPGELFF. The DNA of the CDR3 is TGTGCCAGCAGCCCGACTAGCGGGGGGGCCCCCGGGGAGCTGTTTTTT.

The chain carries TRBV13 and TRBJ2-3, with unresolved D. Germline CDR1 is PRHDT and CDR2 is FYEKMQ (reference sequence). The V gene lost 5 bases and the J gene lost 1 base, with 4 bases spanning the gap. The CDR3 covers 12 residues. The CDR3 protein is CASSLGTDTQYF. CDR3 nucleotides: TGTGCCAGCAGCCTCGGCACAGATACGCAGTATTTT.

The V and J genes are TRBV7-9 and TRBJ1-3, with D hard to call. CDR3 length: 13 residues. V was trimmed by 8 bases and J by 3 bases, leaving 11 bases between them. The germline V gene has CDR1 SEHNR and CDR2 FQNEAQ (reference sequence). The CDR3 DNA sequence: TGTGCCAGCTTACAATTCATTGGAAACACCATATATTTT. It translates to CASLQFIGNTIYF.

The chain couples TRBV19 to TRBJ2-3; TRBD1 agrees at 7 bases. V lost 4 bases, J lost 5 bases, and 12 bases stayed unmatched. This CDR3 has 16 amino acids. Germline CDR1 reads LNHDA; CDR2 reads SQIVND (reference sequence). The CDR3 bases are TGTGCCAGTAGTACCCGCGGACAGGCCTCGGAAGATACGCAGTATTTT. It codes for CASSTRGQASEDTQYF.

The chain recombines TRBV4-3 with TRBJ1-5; D unclear. Trimming cost V 2 bases and J 4 bases, with 6 bases left between them. CDR1 and CDR2 from the germline V gene are LGHNA and YSLEER. This CDR3 is 13 amino acids long. In DNA form, the CDR3 reads TGCGCCAGCAGCCAAACTAAGAATCAGCCCCAGCATTTT. This codes for CASSQTKNQPQHF.

The gene calls are TRBV19 and TRBJ2-1; TRBD1 matches at 7 bases. There are 14 residues in the CDR3. With V trimmed by 6 bases and J by 3 bases, 5 bases remained unmatched. Germline V gives CDR1 LNHDA, CDR2 SQIVND (reference sequence). The CDR3 here is CASRSDRVYNEQFF. The CDR3 DNA reads TGTGCCAGTAGGTCCGACAGGGTCTACAATGAGCAGTTCTTC.

The rearrangement joins TRBV5-6 to TRBJ1-2; D might be TRBD1 (5 bases). This CDR3 comprises 14 residues. Between the trimmed V and J ends, which lost 0 bases and 2 bases, there was a span of 8 bases. The germline V gene has CDR1 SGHDT and CDR2 YYEEEE. DNA for the CDR3: TGTGCCAGCAGCTTGGCGGGGGAGAACTATGGCTACACCTTC. This codes for CASSLAGENYGYTF.

This clone was detected once. This rearrangement joins TRBV5-1 to TRBJ2-3, with D perhaps matching TRBD2 (6 bases). Germline CDR1 is SGHRS and CDR2 is YFSETQ. This CDR3 spans 14 amino acids. V lost 3 bases and J lost 5, with 13 bases in between. As DNA, the CDR3 is TGCGCCAGCAGCTCGCTACAGGAGGGAGATACGCAGTATTTT. This sequence encodes CASSSLQEGDTQYF.

The chain uses TRBV30 and TRBJ1-1; TRBD1 agrees at 7 bases. The CDR3 is 15 amino acids. Germline V gene sequence: CDR1 GTSNPN, CDR2 SVGIG (reference sequence). After removal of 3 bases from V and 1 base from J, the junction contained 8 bases not matched to a gene. CDR3 nucleotide sequence: TGTGCCTGGAGACCAGGGACAGCACGGAACACTGAAGCTTTCTTT. It translates to CAWRPGTARNTEAFF. Looking up the rest from reference TRBV30 and TRBJ1-1 gives the full variable domain: SQTIHQWPATLVQPVGSPLSLECTVEGTSNPNLYWYRQAAGRGLQLLFYSVGIGQISSEVPQNLSASRPQDRQFILSSKKLLLSDSGFYLCAWRPGTARNTEAFFGQGTRLTVV.

The genes are TRBV28 and TRBJ2-3; 13 bases match TRBD2. The CDR3 loop spans 15 amino acids. The junction had 2 bases not matched to a gene; V was cut back by 3 bases and J by 5 bases. The germline V gene encodes CDR1 MDHEN and CDR2 SYDVKM. The CDR3 DNA sequence: TGTGCCAGCAGTTTCGGGACTAGCGGGATAGATACGCAGTATTTT. It translates to CASSFGTSGIDTQYF.

The chain has TRBV13 and TRBJ1-1; 7 bases map to TRBD1. J was trimmed by 2 bases and V by 2 bases; bases with no gene match: 5. Germline V gives CDR1 PRHDT, CDR2 FYEKMQ (reference sequence). This CDR3 contains 15 residues. CDR3 in amino acids: CASSLPRTGNTEAFF. The CDR3 nucleotides are TGTGCCAGCAGCTTACCCCGGACAGGAAACACTGAAGCTTTCTTT.

V is TRBV4-3 and J is TRBJ2-3; D may be TRBD1 (7 bases). V lost 1 base to trimming and J lost 6 bases, with 17 bases between them. Germline lookup yields CDR1 LGHNA and CDR2 YSLEER. The CDR3 extends over 16 amino acids. The CDR3 protein is CASSQGRDSPWDTQYF. CDR3 nucleotide sequence: TGCGCCAGCAGCCAAGGGCGGGACAGTCCTTGGGATACGCAGTATTTT.

V usage is TRBV12-3 or TRBV12-4 and J usage is TRBJ1-1; a weak D match, TRBD1 (5 bases). This CDR3 region has 13 residues. Deletions cut 3 bases from V and 4 bases from J, with 9 bases between. CDR3 region: CASSFIGGTEAFF. CDR3 bases: TGTGCCAGCAGTTTTATCGGGGGCACTGAAGCTTTCTTT.

This clone was observed once. This chain connects TRBV18 to TRBJ1-4; 9 bases line up with TRBD1. Looked up from germline, CDR1 is KGHSH and CDR2 is LQKENI. The CDR3 is made up of 16 amino acids. The J segment lost 6 bases and the V segment lost 3 bases, leaving 8 bases of the junction unmatched. CDR3 DNA: TGTGCCAGCTCACCGCGGGACAGGGCGGGAGATGAAAAACTGTTTTTT. Protein: CASSPRDRAGDEKLFF.

The CDR3 coding sequence is TGTGCCAGCAGCTTAGCGCGGGATACGCAGTATTTT. It specifies CASSLARDTQYF. The rearrangement links TRBV7-6 to TRBJ2-3; D unresolved. Per the germline V gene, CDR1 is SGHVS and CDR2 is FNYEAQ. The germline V and J ends were trimmed by 0 bases and 6 bases, with 4 bases remaining between them. CDR3 length equals 12 residues.